This T cell receptor (beta chain) was obtained from a study of human T cells and chemical hapten exposure. About the study: How much TCR each sample yielded varied, mostly because pooled library volumes differed slightly.

Whole blood that had not been fractionated was the source of extracted total RNA. What the library attached to individual cDNA molecules were unique molecular identifiers. Source study methods: The number of TCRs in each sample had a median of approximately 95,000 and spanned roughly 23,224 to 750,000. MiXCR, applied by TCRdb to the reads, yields one record per CDR3 protein. The V and J calls shown here were made by TCRdb, not taken from the authors' results. The table lists around 120,000 distinct CDR3 sequences, over 7.5% of them singletons. V was pared by 3 bases and J by 0 bases, with 5 bases between. The germline gives CDR1 MGHDK, CDR2 SYGVNS. This CDR3 comprises 13 residues. This clonotype was observed many times. Its antigen is still unknown. The study's findings and limits: Those TCRs sitting above 1 in 1000 frequency stayed the same with DPC sensitization.

The sequence was collected from a human donor in good health. Some clones in this sample may be carry-over from other donors' samples. The chain carries TRBV25-1 and TRBJ1-2; D not resolved. Sequencing was carried out using whole blood. In nucleotides, the CDR3 is TGTGCCAGCAGTGAGCTTCCTAACTATGGCTACACCTTC. The encoded protein is CASSELPNYGYTF.